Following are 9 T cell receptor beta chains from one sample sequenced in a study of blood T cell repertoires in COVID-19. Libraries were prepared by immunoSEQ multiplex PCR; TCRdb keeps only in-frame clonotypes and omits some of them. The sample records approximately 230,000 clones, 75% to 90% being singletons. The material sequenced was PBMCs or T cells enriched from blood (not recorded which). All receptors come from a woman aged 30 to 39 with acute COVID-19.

The CDR3 DNA follows: TGTGCCAGCAGCCTGGTGGGGACAGGGATGCACATTCAGTACTTC. This gives the protein CASSLVGTGMHIQYF. The V gene is TRBV7-2, the J gene TRBJ2-4, with 9 positions matching TRBD1. This CDR3 spans 15 amino acids. V trimming: 5 bases; J trimming: 8 bases; junction bases outside the gene matches: 10. Germline lookup yields CDR1 SGHTA and CDR2 FQGNSA.

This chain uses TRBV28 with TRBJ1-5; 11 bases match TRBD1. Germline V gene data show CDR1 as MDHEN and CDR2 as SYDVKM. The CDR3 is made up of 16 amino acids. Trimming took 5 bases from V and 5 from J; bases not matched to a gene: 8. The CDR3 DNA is TGTGCCAGCAGTCCAAGGGACAGGGGGTGGTATCAGCCCCAGCATTTT. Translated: CASSPRDRGWYQPQHF.

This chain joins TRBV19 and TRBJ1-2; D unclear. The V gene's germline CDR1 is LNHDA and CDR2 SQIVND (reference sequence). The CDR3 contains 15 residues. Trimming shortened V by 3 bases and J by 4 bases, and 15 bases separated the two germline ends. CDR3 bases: TGTGCCAGTAGTATTTATGACACGCCTATCTATGGCTACACCTTC. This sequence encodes CASSIYDTPIYGYTF.

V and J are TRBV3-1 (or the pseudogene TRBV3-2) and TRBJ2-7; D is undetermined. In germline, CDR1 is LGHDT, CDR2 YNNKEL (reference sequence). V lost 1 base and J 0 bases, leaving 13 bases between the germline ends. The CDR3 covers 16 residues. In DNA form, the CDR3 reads TGTGCCAGCAGCCAAGGACGAGGTAGGAGCTCCTACGAGCAGTACTTC. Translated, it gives CASSQGRGRSSYEQYF.

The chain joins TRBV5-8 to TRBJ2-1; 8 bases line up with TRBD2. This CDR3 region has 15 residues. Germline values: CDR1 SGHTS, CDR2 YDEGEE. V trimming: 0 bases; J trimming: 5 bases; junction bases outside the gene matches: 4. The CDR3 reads CASSLGAGANNEQFF. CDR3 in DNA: TGTGCCAGCAGCTTGGGAGCGGGGGCTAACAATGAGCAGTTCTTC.

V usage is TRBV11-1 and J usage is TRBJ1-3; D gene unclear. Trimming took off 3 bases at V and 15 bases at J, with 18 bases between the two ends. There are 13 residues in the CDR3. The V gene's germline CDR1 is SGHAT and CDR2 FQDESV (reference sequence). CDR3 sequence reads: CASSFEAAAPAYF. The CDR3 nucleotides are TGTGCCAGCAGCTTTGAGGCGGCAGCCCCCGCATATTTT.

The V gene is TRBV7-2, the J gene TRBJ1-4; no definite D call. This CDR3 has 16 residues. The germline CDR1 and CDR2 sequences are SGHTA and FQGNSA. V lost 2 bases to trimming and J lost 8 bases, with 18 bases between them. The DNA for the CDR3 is TGTGCCAGCAGCTTATTGGCTCCAACGACCGGGGAAAAACTGTTTTTT. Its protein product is CASSLLAPTTGEKLFF.

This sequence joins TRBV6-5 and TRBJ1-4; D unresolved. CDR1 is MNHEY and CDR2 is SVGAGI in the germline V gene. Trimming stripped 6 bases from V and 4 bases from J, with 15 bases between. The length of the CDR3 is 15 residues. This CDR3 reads CASSLFRQDNEKLFF. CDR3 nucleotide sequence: TGTGCCAGCAGCCTCTTCAGGCAAGATAATGAAAAACTGTTTTTT.

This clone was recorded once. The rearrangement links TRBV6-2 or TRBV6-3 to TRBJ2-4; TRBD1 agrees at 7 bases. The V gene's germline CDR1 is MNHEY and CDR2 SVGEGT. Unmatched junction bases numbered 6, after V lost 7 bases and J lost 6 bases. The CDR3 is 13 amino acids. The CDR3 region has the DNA TGTGCCAGCACCCCGCACAGGGGAAACATTCAGTACTTC. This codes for CASTPHRGNIQYF.